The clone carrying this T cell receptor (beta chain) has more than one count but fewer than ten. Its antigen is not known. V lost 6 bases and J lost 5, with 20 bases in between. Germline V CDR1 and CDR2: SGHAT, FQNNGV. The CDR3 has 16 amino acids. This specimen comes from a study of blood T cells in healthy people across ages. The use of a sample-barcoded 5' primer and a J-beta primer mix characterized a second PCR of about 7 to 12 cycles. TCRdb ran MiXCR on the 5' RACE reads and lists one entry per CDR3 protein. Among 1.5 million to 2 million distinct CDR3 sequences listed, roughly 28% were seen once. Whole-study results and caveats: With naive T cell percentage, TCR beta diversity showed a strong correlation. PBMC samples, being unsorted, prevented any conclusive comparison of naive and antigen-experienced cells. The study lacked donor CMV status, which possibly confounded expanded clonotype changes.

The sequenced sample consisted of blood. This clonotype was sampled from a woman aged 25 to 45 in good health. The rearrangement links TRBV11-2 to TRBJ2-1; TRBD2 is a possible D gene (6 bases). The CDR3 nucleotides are TGTGCCAGCAGATCTCTCCGGGACTCACCGGACAATGAGCAGTTCTTC. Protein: CASRSLRDSPDNEQFF. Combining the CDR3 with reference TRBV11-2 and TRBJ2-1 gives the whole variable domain EAGVAQSPRYKIIEKRQSVAFWCNPISGHATLYWYQQILGQGPKLLIQFQNNGVVDDSQLPKDRFSAERLKGVDSTLKIQPAKLEDSAVYLCASRSLRDSPDNEQFFGPGTRLTVL.